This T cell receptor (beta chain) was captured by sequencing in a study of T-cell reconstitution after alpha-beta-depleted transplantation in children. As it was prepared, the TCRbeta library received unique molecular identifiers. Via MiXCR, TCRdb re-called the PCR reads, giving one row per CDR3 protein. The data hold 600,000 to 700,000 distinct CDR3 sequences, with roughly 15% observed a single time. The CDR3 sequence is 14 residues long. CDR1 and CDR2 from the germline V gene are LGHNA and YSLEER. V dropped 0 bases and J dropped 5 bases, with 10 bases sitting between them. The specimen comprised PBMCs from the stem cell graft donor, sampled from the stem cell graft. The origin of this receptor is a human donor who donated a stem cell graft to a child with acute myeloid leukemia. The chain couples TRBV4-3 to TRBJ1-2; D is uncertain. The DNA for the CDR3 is TGCGCCAGCAGCCAAGAGCCAGGCCAATATGGCTACACCTTC. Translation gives CASSQEPGQYGYTF.